This entry is about one T cell receptor beta chain. Its antigen is currently unknown. The junction had 10 bases not matched to a gene; V was cut back by 1 base and J by 2 bases. Looked up from germline, CDR1 is LGHNA and CDR2 is YNFKEQ. This CDR3 has 18 amino acids. This record belongs to a study of cytomegalovirus exposure and HLA in healthy donors. PCR used 60 Vbeta primers and 13 Jbeta primers. The assay was immunoSEQ multiplex PCR, and TCRdb's table has in-frame clones only and misses some. The repertoire consists of approximately 180,000 clones, with 84% occurring once and the leading ten covering around 5%. Study observations and caveats: Sequences of the TCR beta chain were said to predict the HLA-A and HLA-B alleles of most subjects accurately. Most TCR sequences proved rare, with some public TCRs found in many donors.

This receptor was identified in a girl aged 5-17 years in good health and CMV-seropositive. V gene TRBV4-2 combines with J gene TRBJ2-5; 10 bases align to TRBD2. Sequenced: PBMCs. CDR3 coding DNA: TGTGCCAGCAGCCAAGCAGCGGGGGGGCCGTATTTGCAAGAGACCCAGTACTTC. Protein sequence: CASSQAAGGPYLQETQYF.